The source of this TCR beta chain is a study of blood T cell repertoires in COVID-19. Across the study: COVID-19 samples from acute and convalescent phases originated in the United States, Italy and Spain. PBMCs, B-cell-depleted T cells, or T cells provided the cDNA or gDNA that made up the material.

The repertoire was sequenced with immunoSEQ multiplex PCR; TCRdb's copy has only in-frame clones and lacks some. The sample lists fewer than 85,000 clones; about nine tenths were seen once. Germline CDR1 and CDR2: KGHSH and LQKENI. V gave up 3 bases and J gave up 1 base; unmatched junction bases: 5. This CDR3 is built from 15 residues. Input material: peripheral blood. The chain couples TRBV18 to TRBJ1-1, with 7 bases that match TRBD1. The TCR sequence derives from a man aged 45-65 years with active COVID-19. The CDR3 reads CASSPIQGRNTEAFF. CDR3 nucleotides: TGTGCCAGCTCACCTATACAGGGGAGGAACACTGAAGCTTTCTTT.